A selection of T cell receptor beta chains follows, all from one sample in a study of T cell responses to AZD1222 COVID-19 vaccine. Assay used: immunoSEQ multiplex PCR; TCRdb lists only in-frame clones, some missing. The repertoire includes 95,000 to 150,000 clones, around 89% of them detected once, and 11% sits in the top ten. The sample was peripheral blood, taken on day 0 of MenACWY control vaccination. The receptor set was obtained from an adult in good health. Both conserved end residues are part of each CDR3. The D gene is left open where the match is weak. Only some rows state a clone size, as once, few, many or a class for expanded clones.

V gene	J gene	clone size	D gene	CDR3 protein	CDR3 DNA
TRBV24-1	TRBJ2-5	NA	NA	CATSDHKETQYF	TGTGCCACCAGTGACCACAAGGAGACCCAGTACTTC
TRBV11-3	TRBJ1-1	once	TRBD1	CASSLDMSGQGGAFF	TGTGCCAGCAGCTTAGATATGTCGGGACAGGGGGGAGCTTTCTTT
TRBV27	TRBJ2-5	NA	NA	CASSGTGETQYF	TGTGCCAGCTCTGGTACCGGGGAGACCCAGTACTTC
TRBV27	TRBJ2-5	NA	NA	CASSFDREGGETQYF	TGTGCCAGCAGCTTTGACAGGGAGGGCGGAGAGACCCAGTACTTC
TRBV30	TRBJ2-1	NA	NA	CAWSLVYNEQFF	TGTGCCTGGAGCCTGGTATACAATGAGCAGTTCTTC
TRBV19	TRBJ1-1	NA	NA	CASRDMNTEAFF	TGTGCCAGTAGGGACATGAACACTGAAGCTTTCTTT
TRBV9	TRBJ1-1	NA	TRBD1	CASSVSTQGDSNTEAFF	TGTGCCAGCAGCGTATCCACTCAAGGGGACAGTAACACTGAAGCTTTCTTT
TRBV28	TRBJ1-3	NA	NA	CASSPGTIAGNTIYF	TGTGCCAGCAGTCCCGGGACAATCGCTGGAAACACCATATATTTT
TRBV13	TRBJ2-3	NA	NA	CASSRPILAASTDTQYF	TGTGCCAGCAGCCGACCTATTCTAGCAGCTAGCACAGATACGCAGTATTTT
TRBV19	TRBJ1-1	NA	TRBD1	CASHPRGQGRTEAFF	TGTGCCAGCCACCCCAGGGGACAGGGTAGGACTGAAGCTTTCTTT
TRBV24-1	TRBJ1-2	NA	NA	CATSDGRYYTF	TGTGCCACCAGTGATGGCCGATATTACACCTTC
TRBV15	TRBJ1-2	NA	NA	CATSTRGGVNYGYTF	TGTGCCACCAGCACTAGAGGAGGGGTTAACTATGGCTACACCTTC
TRBV30	TRBJ2-1	NA	TRBD2	CAWSVGLAGNEQFF	TGTGCCTGGAGTGTAGGTTTAGCGGGCAATGAGCAGTTCTTC
TRBV2	TRBJ2-1	NA	TRBD1	CASSAGQGEGEQFF	TGTGCCAGCAGTGCTGGACAGGGGGAGGGTGAGCAGTTCTTC
TRBV9	TRBJ2-7	NA	TRBD2	CASSQGTSGGYEQYF	TGTGCCAGCAGCCAAGGGACTAGCGGGGGGTACGAGCAGTACTTC
TRBV7-2	TRBJ2-1	NA	NA	CAAGGTKGNEQFF	TGTGCTGCTGGGGGAACAAAGGGGAATGAGCAGTTCTTC
TRBV2	TRBJ2-3	NA	TRBD2	CASSEGLAGGKYTDTQYF	TGTGCCAGCAGTGAGGGACTAGCGGGAGGAAAATACACAGATACGCAGTATTTT
TRBV11-3	TRBJ2-7	NA	TRBD1	CASSRAGDRGKSYEQYF	TGTGCCAGCAGCCGAGCCGGGGACAGGGGAAAAAGCTACGAGCAGTACTTC
TRBV18	TRBJ1-1	NA	NA	CASSPVSTGMNTEAFF	TGTGCCAGCTCACCAGTAAGTACAGGCATGAACACTGAAGCTTTCTTT
TRBV3-1/TRBV3-2	TRBJ2-4	once	TRBD1	CASSLGQGKNIQYF	TGTGCCAGCAGCCTAGGACAGGGTAAAAACATTCAGTACTTC
TRBV11-3	TRBJ2-2	NA	TRBD2	CASSLMAGVEVGELFF	TGTGCCAGCAGCTTAATGGCGGGAGTTGAGGTCGGGGAGCTGTTTTTT
TRBV9	TRBJ1-3	NA	NA	CASSVTGFGNTIYF	TGTGCCAGCAGCGTTACAGGGTTCGGAAACACCATATATTTT
TRBV27	TRBJ2-3	NA	NA	CASRPQGTDTQYF	TGTGCCAGCAGGCCCCAGGGCACAGATACGCAGTATTTT
TRBV6-5	TRBJ1-3	NA	NA	CASSYQGIASGNTIYF	TGTGCCAGCAGTTACCAGGGGATCGCCTCTGGAAACACCATATATTTT
TRBV7-2	TRBJ2-7	NA	TRBD1	CASSLKGTGGEQYF	TGTGCCAGCAGCTTAAAGGGGACAGGGGGTGAGCAGTACTTC
TRBV3-1/TRBV3-2	TRBJ2-3	NA	NA	CASSPRRTDTQYF	TGTGCCAGCAGCCCCCGTAGAACAGATACGCAGTATTTT
TRBV7-2	TRBJ2-5	NA	TRBD1	CASSSLGTGGRKTQYF	TGTGCCAGCAGCTCATTGGGGACAGGGGGGAGGAAGACCCAGTACTTC
TRBV6-2/TRBV6-3	TRBJ2-7	NA	NA	CASSPSYEQYF	TGTGCCAGCAGCCCCTCCTACGAGCAGTACTTC
TRBV29-1	TRBJ2-7	NA	TRBD1	CSVKTGTGGSYEQYF	TGCAGCGTCAAAACCGGGACAGGAGGCTCCTACGAGCAGTACTTC
TRBV5-4	TRBJ1-2	few	TRBD1	CASSLGGTVNYGYTF	TGTGCCAGCAGCTTAGGGGGGACAGTTAACTATGGCTACACCTTC
TRBV4-3	TRBJ2-7	NA	TRBD2	CASSPAAGGYEQYF	TGCGCCAGCAGCCCCGCAGCGGGAGGATACGAGCAGTACTTC
TRBV7-9	TRBJ2-2	once	NA	CASSPPAAGELFF	TGTGCCAGCAGCCCCCCAGCTGCCGGGGAGCTGTTTTTT